The present entry profiles one T cell receptor beta chain with its context. Using a J-beta primer mix together with a sample-barcoded 5' primer, a second PCR was run for about 6 to 12 cycles. TCRdb reprocessed the 5' RACE reads with MiXCR, giving one entry per CDR3 protein. This sample yields over 600,000 distinct CDR3 sequences, of which 46% are seen a single time; about a sixth belongs to the top ten. The record originates from a study of blood T cells in healthy people across ages. This CDR3 spans 17 amino acids. From germline, CDR1 is MDHEN and CDR2 SYDVKM. V was cut by 3 bases and J by 0 bases, with 12 bases left in between.

Sequenced input: blood. The sequence came from an elderly man in good health. The rearrangement uses TRBV28 and TRBJ2-6; D might be TRBD2 (5 bases). In DNA, the CDR3 is TGTGCCAGCAGTTTCTGGACCGACTACTCTGGGGCCAACGTCCTGACTTTC. Residues: CASSFWTDYSGANVLTF.